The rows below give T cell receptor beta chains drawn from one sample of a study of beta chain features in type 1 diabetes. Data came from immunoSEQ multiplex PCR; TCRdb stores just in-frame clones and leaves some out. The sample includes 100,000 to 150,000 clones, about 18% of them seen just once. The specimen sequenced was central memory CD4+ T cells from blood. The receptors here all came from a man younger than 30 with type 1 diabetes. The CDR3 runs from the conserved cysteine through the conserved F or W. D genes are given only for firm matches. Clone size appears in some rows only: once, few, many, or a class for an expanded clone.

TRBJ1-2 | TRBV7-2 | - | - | CASSGGSYGYTF | TGTGCCAGCAGCGGAGGGAGCTATGGCTACACCTTC
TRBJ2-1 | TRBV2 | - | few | CASSEVGGAYDEQFF | TGTGCCAGCAGTGAAGTGGGGGGGGCTTATGATGAGCAGTTCTTC
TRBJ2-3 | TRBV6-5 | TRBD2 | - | CASSYPRREVSYTQYF | TGTGCCAGCAGTTACCCAAGGCGGGAGGTATCGTATACGCAGTATTTT
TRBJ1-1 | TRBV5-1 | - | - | CASSADPGTEAFF | TGCGCCAGCAGCGCCGACCCAGGGACTGAAGCTTTCTTT
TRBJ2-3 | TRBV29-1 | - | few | CSVDRDPKDTQYF | TGCAGCGTTGATAGAGACCCAAAGGATACGCAGTATTTT
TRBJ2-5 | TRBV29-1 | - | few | CSVQEGQETQYF | TGCAGCGTTCAGGAAGGACAAGAGACCCAGTACTTC
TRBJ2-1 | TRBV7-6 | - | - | CASSLDRYNEQFF | TGTGCCAGCAGCTTGGACCGGTACAATGAGCAGTTCTTC
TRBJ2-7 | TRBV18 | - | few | CASSTGNEQYF | TGTGCCAGCTCCACCGGTAACGAGCAGTACTTC
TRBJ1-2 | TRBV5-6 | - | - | CASSLDRAYGYTF | TGTGCCAGCAGCTTGGACAGGGCCTATGGCTACACCTTC
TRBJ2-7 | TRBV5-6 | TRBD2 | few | CASSFGASGSYEQYF | TGTGCCAGCAGCTTTGGGGCTAGCGGCTCCTACGAGCAGTACTTC